Presented here are 27 T cell receptor beta chains from one specimen sequenced in a study of blood T cell repertoires in COVID-19. The protocol was immunoSEQ multiplex PCR, while the TCRdb copy is restricted to in-frame clones and leaves out a portion. Here the sample spans tens of thousands of clones, around 80% being singletons. Sequenced sample: peripheral blood. The receptors were gathered from an elderly woman with acute or convalescent COVID-19.

The chain uses TRBV4-2 and TRBJ2-7; TRBD1 matches at 7 bases. Germline V lookup: CDR1 LGHNA, CDR2 YNFKEQ. Trimming cost V 2 bases and J 2 bases; bases outside gene matches: 12. The CDR3 is 17 residues long. The DNA of the CDR3 is TGTGCCAGCAGCCAACAGGGACAGCCTCGAGTAACCTACGAGCAGTACTTC. This codes for CASSQQGQPRVTYEQYF.

The table lists this clone with a few counts. This chain joins TRBV24-1 and TRBJ2-7; TRBD1 is a possible D gene (5 bases). CDR3 length: 17 residues. Germline V gives CDR1 KGHDR, CDR2 SFDVKD. V lost 1 base and J 2 bases, leaving 17 bases between the germline ends. The CDR3: CATSDLPPDKSPYEQYF. In DNA form, the CDR3 reads TGTGCCACCAGTGATTTACCCCCGGACAAGAGCCCCTACGAGCAGTACTTC.

CDR3 coding DNA: TGTGCCAGCTGCGACTTACAAGAGACCCAGTACTTC. Protein product: CASCDLQETQYF. V gene TRBV18 combines with J gene TRBJ2-5; D is ambiguous. V was pared by 7 bases and J by 2 bases, with 8 bases between. This CDR3 is built from 12 residues. CDR1 and CDR2 (germline): KGHSH, LQKENI.

This chain joins TRBV4-2 and TRBJ1-5; no clear D. Trimming took off 5 bases at V and 3 bases at J, with 17 bases between the two ends. This CDR3 spans 16 amino acids. From germline, CDR1 is LGHNA and CDR2 YNFKEQ. CDR3 DNA sequence: TGTGCCAGCAGCACAAGCCGGGTTATTAACAATCAGCCCCAGCATTTT. It encodes CASSTSRVINNQPQHF.

The chain joins TRBV6-6 to TRBJ2-1; 11 bases fit TRBD2. There are 18 residues in the CDR3. Germline V CDR1 and CDR2: MNHNY, SVGAGI (reference sequence). V trimming: 5 bases; J trimming: 6 bases; junction bases outside the gene matches: 15. The CDR3 DNA is TGTGCCAGCAGTCTAGGGGCCCCCAGTAGCGGGGGGGCCAATGAGCAGTTCTTC. Translating it yields CASSLGAPSSGGANEQFF.

This clone has only a few counts. This sequence joins TRBV3-1 (or the pseudogene TRBV3-2) and TRBJ2-1; D gene unclear. Germline assignment: CDR1 LGHDT and CDR2 YNNKEL (reference sequence). V was pared by 0 bases and J by 9 bases, with 15 bases between. The CDR3 is 15 amino acids. This CDR3 is CASSQEMPSRGEQFF. The DNA of the CDR3 is TGTGCCAGCAGCCAAGAAATGCCCTCAAGAGGTGAGCAGTTCTTC.

This clone was observed a few times. V usage is TRBV5-1 and J usage is TRBJ1-4; no definite D call. The CDR3 covers 14 residues. The V end was cut by 0 bases, the J end by 8 bases, with 11 bases between. CDR1 is SGHRS, CDR2 YFSETQ, per germline. The CDR3: CASSLGRGGEKLFF. In DNA form, the CDR3 reads TGCGCCAGCAGCTTGGGCAGAGGCGGCGAAAAACTGTTTTTT.

This clone is a singleton in its sample. The chain links TRBV19 to TRBJ2-7; TRBD2 aligns across 8 bases. Trimming removed 0 bases from V and 2 bases from J; junction bases left unmatched: 3. This CDR3 has 15 amino acids. Per the germline V gene, CDR1 is LNHDA and CDR2 is SQIVND (reference sequence). The CDR3 spells CASSIESGSPYEQYF. In DNA, the CDR3 is TGTGCCAGTAGTATAGAGAGCGGGAGCCCCTACGAGCAGTACTTC.

This chain uses TRBV11-2 with TRBJ2-1; 12 nucleotides agree with TRBD2. After removal of 3 bases from V and 6 bases from J, the junction contained 12 bases not matched to a gene. This CDR3 spans 18 amino acids. Germline V gene lookup returns CDR1 SGHAT and CDR2 FQNNGV. The DNA for the CDR3 is TGTGCCAGCAGCTTTTTCGCAGGGGCTAGCGGGAGGGGCAATGAGCAGTTCTTC. Translation gives CASSFFAGASGRGNEQFF.

The gene calls are TRBV30 and TRBJ1-1; D not resolved. V lost 4 bases and J 5 bases, leaving 14 bases between the germline ends. Germline-derived CDR1 and CDR2 are GTSNPN and SVGIG (reference sequence). The CDR3 sequence is 13 residues long. The CDR3 nucleotides read TGTGCCTGGACACGGACTGCGGCGACTGAAGCTTTCTTT. Its protein is CAWTRTAATEAFF.

The chain recombines TRBV27 with TRBJ2-2; D is perhaps TRBD2 (5 bases). Trimming shortened V by 2 bases and J by 7 bases, and 5 bases separated the two germline ends. Germline V CDR1 and CDR2: MNHEY, SMNVEV (reference sequence). The CDR3 has 12 amino acids. The CDR3 loop is CASSLEGGELFF. The CDR3 region has the DNA TGTGCCAGCAGTTTAGAGGGCGGGGAGCTGTTTTTT.

V gene TRBV5-4 combines with J gene TRBJ2-1, with D possibly being TRBD2 (5 bases). The CDR3 length is 14 residues. The V gene lost 2 bases and the J gene lost 6 bases, with 12 bases spanning the gap. CDR1 is SGHNT, CDR2 YYREEE, per germline (reference sequence). The CDR3 bases are TGTGCCAGCAGCTTTTCCGAGGGTTTCAATGAGCAGTTCTTC. This encodes CASSFSEGFNEQFF.

This clone has only a few counts. The gene calls are TRBV7-2 and TRBJ1-2; 9 bases match TRBD1. The CDR3 has 14 amino acids. CDR1 is SGHTA and CDR2 is FQGNSA in the germline V gene. Trimming cost V 6 bases and J 2 bases; bases outside gene matches: 4. The CDR3 protein is CASSAGTGNYGYTF. The CDR3 nucleotides read TGTGCCAGCAGTGCCGGGACAGGGAACTATGGCTACACCTTC.

V is TRBV18 and J is TRBJ2-3; TRBD2 might be the D (5 bases). This CDR3 region has 13 residues. Germline V gene sequence: CDR1 KGHSH, CDR2 LQKENI. Deletions cut 3 bases from V and 7 bases from J, with 11 bases between. CDR3 loop: CASSPEARNTQYF. The CDR3 DNA sequence: TGTGCCAGCTCACCGGAGGCCCGGAATACGCAGTATTTT.

This chain links TRBV18 with TRBJ1-4; D not resolved. Trimming took 5 bases from V and 7 from J, leaving 11 bases between them. The germline V gene has CDR1 KGHSH and CDR2 LQKENI. CDR3 size: 13 residues. The CDR3 is CASSSSGSEKLFF. CDR3 in DNA: TGTGCCAGCTCATCGAGTGGGAGTGAAAAACTGTTTTTT.

The chain carries TRBV18 and TRBJ1-5, with 12 positions matching TRBD1. Losses at the gene ends were 3 bases for V and 6 bases for J; bases not matched to a gene: 3. CDR3 size: 15 residues. The V gene's germline CDR1 is KGHSH and CDR2 LQKENI. CDR3: CASSPGTGGVQPQHF. The CDR3 bases are TGTGCCAGCTCACCTGGGACAGGGGGCGTTCAGCCCCAGCATTTT.

The rearrangement uses TRBV15 and TRBJ2-7, with D perhaps matching TRBD1 (5 bases). Trimming cost V 1 base and J 3 bases, with 10 bases left between them. The CDR3 consists of 14 residues. Germline lookup yields CDR1 LNHNV and CDR2 YYDKDF (reference sequence). The CDR3 protein is CATSRGGQGYEQYF. CDR3 coding DNA: TGTGCCACCAGCAGAGGGGGCCAGGGCTACGAGCAGTACTTC. Combining the CDR3 with reference TRBV15 and TRBJ2-7 gives the whole variable domain DAMVIQNPRYQVTQFGKPVTLSCSQTLNHNVMYWYQQKSSQAPKLLFHYYDKDFNNEADTPDNFQSRRPNTSFCFLDIRSPGLGDTAMYLCATSRGGQGYEQYFGPGTRLTVT.

The chain combines TRBV10-3 with TRBJ1-2; the D is unclear. The V and J ends lost 1 base and 13 bases respectively, with 13 bases between them. The V gene's germline CDR1 is ENHRY and CDR2 SYGVKD. The length of the CDR3 is 12 residues. In nucleotides, the CDR3 is TGTGCCATCAGTGAGTTTGGCAGCCGCGGCACCTTC. Amino acid sequence: CAISEFGSRGTF.

The V call is TRBV4-1, the J call TRBJ1-6; D might be TRBD1 (5 bases). This CDR3 is built from 14 residues. Germline CDR1 is MGHRA and CDR2 is YSYEKL. V was pared by 7 bases and J by 7 bases, with 14 bases between. CDR3 sequence: CASTLDRSNSPLHF. CDR3 sequence (DNA): TGCGCCAGCACCCTTGACAGAAGCAATTCACCCCTCCACTTT.

This clone was seen a few times. The chain links TRBV6-1 to TRBJ1-6; D remains unclear. The CDR3 has 15 residues. The germline V and J ends were trimmed by 1 base and 10 bases, with 14 bases remaining between them. CDR1 is MNHNS and CDR2 is SASEGT in the germline V gene. Here the CDR3 DNA reads TGTGCCAGCAGTGAAGTAGTCAGGTCGAGCTCACCCCTCCACTTT. It encodes CASSEVVRSSSPLHF.

This chain links TRBV19 with TRBJ1-2; no firm D call. Germline CDR1 is LNHDA and CDR2 is SQIVND (reference sequence). V was clipped by 4 bases and J by 4 bases, with 7 bases between them. The CDR3 runs 12 residues. Here the CDR3 reads CASSTRPYGYTF. CDR3 coding DNA: TGTGCCAGTAGTACTAGACCCTATGGCTACACCTTC.

The V and J genes are TRBV11-1 and TRBJ1-4; D possibly corresponds to TRBD1 (6 bases). Trimming stripped 5 bases from V and 4 bases from J, with 8 bases between. The CDR3 totals 13 residues. The germline CDR1 and CDR2 sequences are SGHAT and FQDESV (reference sequence). CDR3 DNA: TGTGCCAGCAGCGGGGGCCTTAATGAAAAACTGTTTTTT. Translated: CASSGGLNEKLFF.

This sequence joins TRBV19 and TRBJ1-5, with D perhaps TRBD1 (6 bases). Germline CDR1 LNHDA, CDR2 SQIVND (reference sequence). V was shortened by 7 bases and J by 0 bases, with 13 bases between the two germline ends. This CDR3 spans 15 amino acids. This chain's CDR3 is CASMGGAYSNQPQHF. As DNA, the CDR3 is TGTGCCAGTATGGGGGGGGCCTATAGCAATCAGCCCCAGCATTTT.

This chain uses TRBV6-5 with TRBJ1-4; 8 nucleotides match TRBD1. There are 15 residues in the CDR3. Germline CDR1 reads MNHEY; CDR2 reads SVGAGI. J lost 8 bases, V lost 5 bases, and 10 bases had no gene match. CDR3 nucleotide sequence: TGTGCCAGCAGTCCTGGGACAGGTTTTAAGGAAAAACTGTTTTTT. This translates into CASSPGTGFKEKLFF.

The rearrangement links TRBV9 to TRBJ2-2, with D perhaps matching TRBD1 (6 bases). Looked up from germline, CDR1 is SGDLS and CDR2 is YYNGEE. The CDR3 has 17 residues. V was trimmed by 3 bases and J by 1 base, leaving 16 bases between them. The CDR3 spells CASSASRGRGNTGELFF. In DNA form, the CDR3 reads TGTGCCAGCAGCGCGAGTCGGGGCAGGGGGAACACCGGGGAGCTGTTTTTT.

This CDR3 reads CASSQAQGGYTF. CDR3 nucleotides: TGTGCCAGCAGCCAAGCCCAGGGTGGCTACACCTTC. The chain links TRBV4-2 to TRBJ1-2; D possibly corresponds to TRBD1 (5 bases). Trimming took off 1 base at V and 7 bases at J, with 7 bases between the two ends. The CDR3 runs to 12 residues. CDR1 is LGHNA, CDR2 YNFKEQ, per germline.

The V and J genes are TRBV7-9 and TRBJ1-1, with 9 positions matching TRBD1. The CDR3 is made up of 16 amino acids. V gave up 4 bases and J gave up 5 bases; unmatched junction bases: 11. Germline V gene data show CDR1 as SEHNR and CDR2 as FQNEAQ (reference sequence). As DNA, the CDR3 is TGTGCCAGCAGCTCCGGGACAGGGAGCTGGAGAACTGAAGCTTTCTTT. Translating gives CASSSGTGSWRTEAFF.